The present TCR beta chain was sequenced within a study of long-term antiretroviral therapy in people with HIV. The length of the CDR3 is 14 residues. V lost 3 bases, J lost 4 bases, and 6 bases stayed unmatched. From germline, CDR1 is MNHEY and CDR2 SMNVEV (reference sequence). To note about this clone: Its antigen remains unidentified.

It was version v3.0 of the immunoSEQ assay that was run at survey level. Using immunoSEQ multiplex PCR, the repertoire was profiled, and TCRdb retains in-frame clones only, with some absent. This table has 20,000 to 25,000 clones, over 75% appearing once. Without exception, participants with HIV were treated in the United States. Overall study findings and caveats: When set beside controls, HIV repertoires had CDR3 length ranges that were narrower. Clones showing expansion before ART dominated the repertoire at all time points.

Sequencing was performed on unsorted PBMCs, taken 0.3 years after starting antiretroviral therapy. The chain joins TRBV27 to TRBJ2-7, with 7 positions matching TRBD2. The sequence came from a man aged 50 or older with HIV. CDR3 protein: CASSFGTGGYEQYF. Written as DNA, the CDR3 is TGTGCCAGCAGTTTCGGGACGGGAGGATACGAGCAGTACTTC.